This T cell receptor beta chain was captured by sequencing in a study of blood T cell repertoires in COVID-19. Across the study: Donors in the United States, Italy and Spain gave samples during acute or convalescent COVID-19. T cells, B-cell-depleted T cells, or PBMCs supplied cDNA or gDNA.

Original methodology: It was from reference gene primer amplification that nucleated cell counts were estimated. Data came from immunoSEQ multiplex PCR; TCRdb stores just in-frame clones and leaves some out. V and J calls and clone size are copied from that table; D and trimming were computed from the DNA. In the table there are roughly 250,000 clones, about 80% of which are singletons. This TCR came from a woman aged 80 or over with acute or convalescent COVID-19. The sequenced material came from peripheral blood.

The CDR3 reads CASRPGAKNTDTQYF. In DNA form, the CDR3 reads TGTGCCAGCAGACCGGGAGCTAAAAACACAGATACGCAGTATTTT. The chain joins TRBV2 to TRBJ2-3; possible D gene TRBD2, 6 bases. Germline values: CDR1 SNHLY, CDR2 FYNNEI. The CDR3 has 15 amino acids. V lost 6 bases and J lost 2, with 15 bases in between.